What follows describes a single T cell receptor (beta chain). This CDR3 comprises 17 residues. The V end lost 5 bases, the J end lost 1 base, and 20 bases lay between the germline ends. Germline V gene sequence: CDR1 SEHNR, CDR2 FQNEAQ (reference sequence). These data are taken from a study of blood T cell repertoires in COVID-19. As for the study in general: Specimens from acute and convalescent COVID-19 originated in the United States, Italy and Spain.

The participants were between about 18 and 90 years old and came from some 25 US areas. Within the 2 weeks before study entry, each person in the exposed group met a COVID-19 case. Profiling relied on immunoSEQ multiplex PCR, and the TCRdb table lists in-frame clones only, not all of them. The profile shows hundreds of thousands of clones, 70% to 90% of them singletons. The sequence was obtained from a woman in her late teens or twenties who had been exposed to COVID-19. The sample taken for sequencing was PBMCs or T cells enriched from blood (not recorded which). This chain links TRBV7-9 with TRBJ1-1, with D maybe TRBD1 (5 bases). DNA of the CDR3: TGTGCCAGCAGCACCCCTTTATCAGGGTCGGAGAACACTGAAGCTTTCTTT. This sequence encodes CASSTPLSGSENTEAFF.